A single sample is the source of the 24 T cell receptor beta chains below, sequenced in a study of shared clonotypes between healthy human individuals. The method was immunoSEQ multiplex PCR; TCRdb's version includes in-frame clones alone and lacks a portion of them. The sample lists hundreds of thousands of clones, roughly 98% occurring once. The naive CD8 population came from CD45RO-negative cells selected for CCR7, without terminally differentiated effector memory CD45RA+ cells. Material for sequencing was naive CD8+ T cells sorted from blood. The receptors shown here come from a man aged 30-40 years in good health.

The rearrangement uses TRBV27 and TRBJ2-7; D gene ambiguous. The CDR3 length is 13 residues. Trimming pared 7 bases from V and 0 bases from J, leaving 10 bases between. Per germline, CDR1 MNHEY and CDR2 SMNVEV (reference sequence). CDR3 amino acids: CASTAASSYEQYF. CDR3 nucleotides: TGTGCCAGCACGGCGGCGAGCTCCTACGAGCAGTACTTC.

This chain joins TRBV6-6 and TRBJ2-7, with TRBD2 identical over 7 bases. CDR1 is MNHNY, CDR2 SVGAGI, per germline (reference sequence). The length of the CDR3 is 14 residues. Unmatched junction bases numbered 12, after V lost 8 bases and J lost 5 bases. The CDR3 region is CASLPSVAGNEQYF. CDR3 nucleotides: TGTGCCAGCCTGCCGTCGGTAGCGGGCAACGAGCAGTACTTC.

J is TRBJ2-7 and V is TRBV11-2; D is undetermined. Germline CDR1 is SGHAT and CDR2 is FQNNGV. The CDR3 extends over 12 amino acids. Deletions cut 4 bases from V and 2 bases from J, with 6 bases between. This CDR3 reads CASSSIPYEQYF. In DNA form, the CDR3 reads TGTGCCAGCAGCTCAATCCCCTACGAGCAGTACTTC.

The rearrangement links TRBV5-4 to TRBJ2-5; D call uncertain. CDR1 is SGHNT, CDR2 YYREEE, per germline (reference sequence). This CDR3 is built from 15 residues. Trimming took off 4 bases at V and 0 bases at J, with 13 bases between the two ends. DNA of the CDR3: TGTGCCAGCAGCCCGCTGACGAGCTACCAAGAGACCCAGTACTTC. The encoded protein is CASSPLTSYQETQYF. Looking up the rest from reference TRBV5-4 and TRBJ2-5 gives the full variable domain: ETGVTQSPTHLIKTRGQQVTLRCSSQSGHNTVSWYQQALGQGPQFIFQYYREEENGRGNFPPRFSGLQFPNYSSELNVNALELDDSALYLCASSPLTSYQETQYFGPGTRLLVL.

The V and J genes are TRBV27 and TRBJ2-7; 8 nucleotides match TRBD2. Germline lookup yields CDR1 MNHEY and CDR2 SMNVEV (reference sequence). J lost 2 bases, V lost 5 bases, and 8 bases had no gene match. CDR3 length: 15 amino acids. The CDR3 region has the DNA TGTGCCAGCAGTCTTAAGCGGGAGTTCACCTACGAGCAGTACTTC. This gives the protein CASSLKREFTYEQYF.

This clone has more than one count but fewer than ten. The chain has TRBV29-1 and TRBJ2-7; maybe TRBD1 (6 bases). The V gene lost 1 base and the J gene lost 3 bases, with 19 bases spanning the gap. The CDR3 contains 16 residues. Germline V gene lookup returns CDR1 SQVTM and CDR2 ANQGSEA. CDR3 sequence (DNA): TGCAGCGTTGAAGGGATTTTGACAGGCCCTTTCTACGAGCAGTACTTC. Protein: CSVEGILTGPFYEQYF.

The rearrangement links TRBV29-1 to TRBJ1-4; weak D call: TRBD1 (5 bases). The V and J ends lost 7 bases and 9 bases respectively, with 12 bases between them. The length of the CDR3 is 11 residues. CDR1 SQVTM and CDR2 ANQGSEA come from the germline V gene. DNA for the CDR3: TGCAGCGGGGTATCGGGACAAAAACTGTTTTTT. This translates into CSGVSGQKLFF.

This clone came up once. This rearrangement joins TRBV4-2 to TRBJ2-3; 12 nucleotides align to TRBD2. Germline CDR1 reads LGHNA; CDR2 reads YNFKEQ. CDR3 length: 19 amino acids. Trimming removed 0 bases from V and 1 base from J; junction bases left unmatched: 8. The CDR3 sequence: CASSQDWLAGGPGTDTQYF. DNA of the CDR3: TGTGCCAGCAGCCAAGATTGGCTAGCGGGAGGGCCGGGCACAGATACGCAGTATTTT.

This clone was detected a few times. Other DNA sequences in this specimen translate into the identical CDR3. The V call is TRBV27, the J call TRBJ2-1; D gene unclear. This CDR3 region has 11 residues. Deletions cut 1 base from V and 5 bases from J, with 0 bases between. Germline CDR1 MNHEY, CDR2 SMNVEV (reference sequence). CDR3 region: CASSLYNEQFF. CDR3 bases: TGTGCCAGCAGTTTATACAATGAGCAGTTCTTC.

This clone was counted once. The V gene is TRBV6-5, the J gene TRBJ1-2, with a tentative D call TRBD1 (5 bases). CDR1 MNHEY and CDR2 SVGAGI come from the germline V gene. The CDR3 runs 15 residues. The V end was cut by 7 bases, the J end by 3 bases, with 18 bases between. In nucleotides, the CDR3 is TGTGCCAGCACGTCCGTCAGGGCAACGGACTATGGCTACACCTTC. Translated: CASTSVRATDYGYTF.

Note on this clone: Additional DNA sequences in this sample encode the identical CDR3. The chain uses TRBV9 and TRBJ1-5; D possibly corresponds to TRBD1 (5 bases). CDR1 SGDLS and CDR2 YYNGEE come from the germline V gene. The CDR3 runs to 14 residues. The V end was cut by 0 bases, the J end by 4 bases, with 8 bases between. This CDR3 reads CASSVGSGNQPQHF. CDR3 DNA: TGTGCCAGCAGCGTAGGATCAGGGAATCAGCCCCAGCATTTT.

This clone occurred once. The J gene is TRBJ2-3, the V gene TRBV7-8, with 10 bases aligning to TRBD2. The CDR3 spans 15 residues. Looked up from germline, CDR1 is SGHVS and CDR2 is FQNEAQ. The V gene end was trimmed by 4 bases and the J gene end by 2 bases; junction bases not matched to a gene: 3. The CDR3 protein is CASSSGLAATDTQYF. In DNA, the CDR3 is TGTGCCAGCAGCTCCGGACTAGCGGCCACAGATACGCAGTATTTT.

CDR3 nucleotides: TGTGCCAGTAGTATTACGGGGGACAATAGCAATCAGCCCCAGCATTTT. This translates into CASSITGDNSNQPQHF. The V and J genes are TRBV19 and TRBJ1-5, with a weak D call TRBD1 (6 bases). The V and J ends lost 3 bases and 0 bases respectively, with 12 bases between them. The CDR3 consists of 16 residues. Per the germline V gene, CDR1 is LNHDA and CDR2 is SQIVND (reference sequence).

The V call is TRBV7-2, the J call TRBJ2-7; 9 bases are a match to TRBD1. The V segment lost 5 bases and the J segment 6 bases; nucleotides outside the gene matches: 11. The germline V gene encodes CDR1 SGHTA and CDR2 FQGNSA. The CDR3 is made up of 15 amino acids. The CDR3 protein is CASSGGDRVVSEQYF. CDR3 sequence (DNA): TGTGCCAGCAGCGGAGGGGACAGGGTCGTTTCCGAGCAGTACTTC. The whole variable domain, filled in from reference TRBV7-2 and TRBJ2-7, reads GAGVSQSPSNKVTEKGKDVELRCDPISGHTALYWYRQSLGQGLEFLIYFQGNSAPDKSGLPSDRFSAERTGGSVSTLTIQRTQQEDSAVYLCASSGGDRVVSEQYFGPGTRLTVT.

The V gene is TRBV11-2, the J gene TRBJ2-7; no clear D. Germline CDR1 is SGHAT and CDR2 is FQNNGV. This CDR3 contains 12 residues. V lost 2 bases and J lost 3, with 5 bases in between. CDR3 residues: CASSLYFYEQYF. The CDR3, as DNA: TGTGCCAGCAGCTTATATTTCTACGAGCAGTACTTC.

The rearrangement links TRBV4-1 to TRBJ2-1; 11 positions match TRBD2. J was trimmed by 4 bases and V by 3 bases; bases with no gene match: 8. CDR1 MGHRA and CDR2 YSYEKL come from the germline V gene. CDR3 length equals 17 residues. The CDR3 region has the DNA TGCGCCAGCAGCCACCAACCGGGACTAGCGGATTACAATGAGCAGTTCTTC. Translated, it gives CASSHQPGLADYNEQFF.

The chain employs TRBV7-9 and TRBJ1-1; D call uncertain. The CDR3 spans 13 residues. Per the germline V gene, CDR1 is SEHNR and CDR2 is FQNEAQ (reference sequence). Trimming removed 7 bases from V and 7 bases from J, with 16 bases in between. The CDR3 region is CASTNFAGSEAFF. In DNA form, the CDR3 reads TGTGCCAGCACCAACTTCGCTGGCAGTGAAGCTTTCTTT.

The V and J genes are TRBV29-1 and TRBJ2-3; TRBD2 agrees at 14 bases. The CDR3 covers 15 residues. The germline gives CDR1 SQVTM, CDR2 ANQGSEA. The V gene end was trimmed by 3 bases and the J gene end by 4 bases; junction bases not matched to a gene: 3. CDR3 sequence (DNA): TGCAGCGTTGATGGACTAGCGGGAGGTGCAGATACGCAGTATTTT. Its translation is CSVDGLAGGADTQYF.

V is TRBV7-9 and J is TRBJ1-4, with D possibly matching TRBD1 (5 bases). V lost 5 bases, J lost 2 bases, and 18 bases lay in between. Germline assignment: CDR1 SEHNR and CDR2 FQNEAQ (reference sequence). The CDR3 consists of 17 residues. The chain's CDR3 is CASSSLGAGITNEKLFF. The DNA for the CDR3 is TGTGCCAGCAGCAGCCTCGGGGCTGGGATCACTAATGAAAAACTGTTTTTT.

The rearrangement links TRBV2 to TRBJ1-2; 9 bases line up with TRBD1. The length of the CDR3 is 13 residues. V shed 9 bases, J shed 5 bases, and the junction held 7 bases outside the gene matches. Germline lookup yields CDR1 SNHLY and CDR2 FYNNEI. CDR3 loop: CASGQGLWYGYTF. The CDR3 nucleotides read TGTGCCAGTGGACAGGGGCTTTGGTATGGCTACACCTTC.

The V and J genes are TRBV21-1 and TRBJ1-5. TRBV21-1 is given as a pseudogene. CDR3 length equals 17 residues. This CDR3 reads CASSLPPAGLSNQPQHF. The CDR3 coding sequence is TGTGCCAGCAGCCTACCCCCGGCCGGGTTGAGCAATCAGCCCCAGCATTTT.

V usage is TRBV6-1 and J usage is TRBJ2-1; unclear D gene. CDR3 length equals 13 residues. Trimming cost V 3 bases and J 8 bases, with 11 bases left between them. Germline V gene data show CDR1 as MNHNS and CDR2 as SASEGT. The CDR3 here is CASSDGVLDEQFF. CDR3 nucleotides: TGTGCCAGCAGTGATGGGGTCTTGGATGAGCAGTTCTTC.

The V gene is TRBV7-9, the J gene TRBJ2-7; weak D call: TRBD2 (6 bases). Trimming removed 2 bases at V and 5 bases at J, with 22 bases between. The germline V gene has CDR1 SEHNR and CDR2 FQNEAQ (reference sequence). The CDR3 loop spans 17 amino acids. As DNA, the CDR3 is TGTGCCAGCAGCTTAAGTCCAGGAACCCTAGCGTCGGACGAGCAGTACTTC. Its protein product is CASSLSPGTLASDEQYF.

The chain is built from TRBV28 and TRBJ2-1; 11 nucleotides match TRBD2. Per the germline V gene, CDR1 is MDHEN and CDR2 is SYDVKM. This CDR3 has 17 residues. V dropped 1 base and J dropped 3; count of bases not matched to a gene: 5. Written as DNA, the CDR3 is TGTGCCAGCAGTTTATATAGCGGGACTAGCGGCTACAATGAGCAGTTCTTC. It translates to CASSLYSGTSGYNEQFF.